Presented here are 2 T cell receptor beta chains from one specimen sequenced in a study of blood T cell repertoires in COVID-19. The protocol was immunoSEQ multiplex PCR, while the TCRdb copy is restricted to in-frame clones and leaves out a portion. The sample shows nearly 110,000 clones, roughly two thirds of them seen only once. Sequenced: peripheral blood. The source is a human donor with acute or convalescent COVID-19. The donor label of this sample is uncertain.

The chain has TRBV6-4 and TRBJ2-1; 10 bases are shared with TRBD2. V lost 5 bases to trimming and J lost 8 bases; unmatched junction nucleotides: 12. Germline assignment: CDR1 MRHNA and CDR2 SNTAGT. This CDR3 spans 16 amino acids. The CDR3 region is CASSLPTSGPSHEQFF. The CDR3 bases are TGTGCCAGCAGTCTACCGACTAGCGGGCCTTCACATGAGCAGTTCTTC.

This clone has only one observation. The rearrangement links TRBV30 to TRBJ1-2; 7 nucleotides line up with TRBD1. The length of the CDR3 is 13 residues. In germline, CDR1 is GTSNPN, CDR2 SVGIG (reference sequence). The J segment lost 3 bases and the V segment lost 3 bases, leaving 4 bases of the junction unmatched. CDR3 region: CAWRRDSYYGYTF. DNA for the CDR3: TGTGCCTGGAGGCGGGACAGCTACTATGGCTACACCTTC. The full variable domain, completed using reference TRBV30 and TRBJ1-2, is SQTIHQWPATLVQPVGSPLSLECTVEGTSNPNLYWYRQAAGRGLQLLFYSVGIGQISSEVPQNLSASRPQDRQFILSSKKLLLSDSGFYLCAWRRDSYYGYTFGSGTRLTVV.